The 32 T cell receptor beta chains presented below share a single source sample, sequenced in a study of blood T cell repertoires in COVID-19. Sequencing used immunoSEQ multiplex PCR; TCRdb keeps in-frame clones, though not all of them. The table shows around 190,000 clones, with roughly 77% occurring only once. Sequenced material: peripheral blood. The receptors come from a woman between 35 and 50 years old with COVID-19, enrolled during active disease.

This rearrangement joins TRBV18 to TRBJ2-2; unclear D gene. Germline assignment: CDR1 KGHSH and CDR2 LQKENI. The CDR3 sequence is 14 residues long. Between the trimmed V and J ends, which lost 5 bases and 1 base, there was a span of 8 bases. This CDR3 is CASSDQENTGELFF. CDR3 sequence (DNA): TGTGCCAGCTCAGATCAGGAGAACACCGGGGAGCTGTTTTTT.

V is TRBV12-3 or TRBV12-4 and J is TRBJ2-1, with a possible D match to TRBD1 (6 bases). The CDR3 is made up of 12 amino acids. With 5 bases removed from V and 12 bases from J, the gap between germline ends came to 14 bases. CDR3 protein: CASSINRAGQFF. The CDR3 DNA follows: TGTGCCAGCAGTATAAACAGGGCAGGGCAGTTCTTC.

The rearrangement joins TRBV3-1 (or the pseudogene TRBV3-2) to TRBJ2-5, with 12 positions matching TRBD2. The CDR3 runs 15 residues. V trimming: 4 bases; J trimming: 2 bases; junction bases outside the gene matches: 2. Per germline, CDR1 LGHDT and CDR2 YNNKEL (reference sequence). The CDR3 is CASSRGLAGQETQYF. In DNA form, the CDR3 reads TGTGCCAGCAGCCGCGGACTAGCGGGACAAGAGACCCAGTACTTC.

A single count supports this clone. DNA for the CDR3: TGCAGCGTTGAGCGACTACAAACGAACACCGGGGAGCTGTTTTTT. This translates into CSVERLQTNTGELFF. This chain joins TRBV29-1 and TRBJ2-2; maybe TRBD2 (5 bases). The CDR3 consists of 15 residues. Between the trimmed V and J ends, which lost 3 bases and 0 bases, there was a span of 11 bases. The germline V gene encodes CDR1 SQVTM and CDR2 ANQGSEA.

This chain connects TRBV6-2 or TRBV6-3 to TRBJ1-1; 9 positions match TRBD1. The germline V gene encodes CDR1 MNHEY and CDR2 SVGEGT. This CDR3 region has 19 residues. V shed 0 bases, J shed 6 bases, and the junction held 17 bases outside the gene matches. Written as DNA, the CDR3 is TGTGCCAGCAGTTACTCGACCTTTGGACAGGGGCGATACGACCCTGAAGCTTTCTTT. It codes for CASSYSTFGQGRYDPEAFF.

The gene calls are TRBV7-6 and TRBJ1-1, with D possibly matching TRBD1 (5 bases). V dropped 2 bases and J dropped 0 bases, with 7 bases sitting between them. The CDR3 length is 14 residues. Germline loops: CDR1 SGHVS, CDR2 FNYEAQ. This CDR3 reads CASSLTGLNTEAFF. CDR3 bases: TGTGCCAGCAGCTTAACAGGTTTGAACACTGAAGCTTTCTTT. Using reference TRBV7-6 and TRBJ1-1 for the parts outside the CDR3, the full variable domain is GAGVSQSPRYKVTKRGQDVALRCDPISGHVSLYWYRQALGQGPEFLTYFNYEAQQDKSGLPNDRFSAERPEGSISTLTIQRTEQRDSAMYRCASSLTGLNTEAFFGQGTRLTVV.

The chain recombines TRBV2 with TRBJ1-1, with no clear D. V shed 1 base and J shed 10 bases, with 7 bases lying between them. The CDR3 consists of 11 residues. CDR1 is SNHLY, CDR2 FYNNEI, per germline. The CDR3 sequence: CASSEGFGAFF. In DNA form, the CDR3 reads TGTGCCAGCAGTGAAGGTTTCGGAGCTTTCTTT.

This chain joins TRBV6-2 or TRBV6-3 and TRBJ2-2; weak D call: TRBD2 (5 bases). CDR3 length equals 17 residues. Trimming stripped 5 bases from V and 5 bases from J, with 21 bases between. Germline V gene lookup returns CDR1 MNHEY and CDR2 SVGEGT. The CDR3 here is CASSILGRGSRTGELFF. The CDR3 DNA reads as TGTGCCAGCAGTATACTAGGTCGGGGAAGTAGAACCGGGGAGCTGTTTTTT.

The chain recombines TRBV12-3 or TRBV12-4 with TRBJ2-7; D unclear. The CDR3 covers 13 residues. Trimming pared 2 bases from V and 3 bases from J, leaving 8 bases between. The CDR3 bases are TGTGCCAGCAGTTTATTTAGTAACTACGAGCAGTACTTC. This encodes CASSLFSNYEQYF.

The V call is TRBV11-3, the J call TRBJ2-1, with TRBD2 matching over 9 bases. Per germline, CDR1 SGHNT and CDR2 YENEEA. This CDR3 is 17 amino acids long. The junction had 13 bases not matched to a gene; V was cut back by 5 bases and J by 5 bases. The CDR3: CASSQGLSSGVDNEQFF. Written as DNA, the CDR3 is TGTGCCAGCAGCCAGGGCCTGTCTAGCGGGGTTGACAATGAGCAGTTCTTC.

This chain uses TRBV11-2 with TRBJ2-5; 8 nucleotides match TRBD2. J lost 5 bases, V lost 5 bases, and 7 bases had no gene match. Germline CDR1 and CDR2: SGHAT and FQNNGV. The CDR3 runs to 14 residues. The chain's CDR3 is CASSDSGGSETQYF. The DNA of the CDR3 is TGTGCCAGCAGCGATTCGGGAGGGTCGGAGACCCAGTACTTC.

On this clone: At one boundary the junction diverges from the germline segment, which might be a read error. The CDR3 protein is CASSQGDYGYTF. CDR3 sequence (DNA): TGCGCCAGCAGTCAGGGTGACTATGGCTACACCTTC. The chain couples TRBV6-4 to TRBJ1-2; tentatively, D is TRBD1 (5 bases). The CDR3 spans 12 residues. Germline V CDR1 and CDR2: MRHNA, SNTAGT.

The J gene is TRBJ2-2, the V gene TRBV7-6; D not resolved. V was clipped by 3 bases and J by 6 bases, with 14 bases between them. The CDR3 totals 15 residues. Looked up from germline, CDR1 is SGHVS and CDR2 is FNYEAQ. The CDR3 region has the DNA TGTGCCAGCAGCTTGGAAGCTCTAGGTGCCGGGGAGCTGTTTTTT. It translates to CASSLEALGAGELFF. The variable domain in full, completed from reference TRBV7-6 and TRBJ2-2, reads GAGVSQSPRYKVTKRGQDVALRCDPISGHVSLYWYRQALGQGPEFLTYFNYEAQQDKSGLPNDRFSAERPEGSISTLTIQRTEQRDSAMYRCASSLEALGAGELFFGEGSRLTVL.

The chain recombines TRBV21-1 with TRBJ2-3; the table calls TRBD2, which could not be checked here. TRBV21-1 is termed a pseudogene. There are 14 residues in the CDR3. CDR3 nucleotides: TGTGCCAGCAGGACTAGCGGACGTGCAGATACGCAGTATTTT. It encodes CASRTSGRADTQYF.

The chain carries TRBV18 and TRBJ1-2; 7 nucleotides line up with TRBD1. The CDR3 sequence is 13 residues long. CDR1 and CDR2 (germline): KGHSH, LQKENI. Trimming took 2 bases from V and 5 from J; bases not matched to a gene: 2. The CDR3 loop is CASSPDREYGYTF. Here the CDR3 DNA reads TGTGCCAGCTCACCAGACAGGGAGTATGGCTACACCTTC.

The chain combines TRBV20-1 with TRBJ1-2, with 7 bases fitting TRBD1. V was clipped by 4 bases and J by 2 bases; unmatched bases: 7. Germline assignment: CDR1 DFQATT and CDR2 SNEGSKA (reference sequence). The CDR3 runs 14 residues. Here the CDR3 reads CSAIDRVVNYGYTF. Here the CDR3 DNA reads TGCAGTGCTATTGACAGGGTGGTAAACTATGGCTACACCTTC.

In this sample, this clone turned up a few times. The chain's CDR3 is CASSTSGGYEQYF. CDR3 nucleotides: TGTGCCAGCAGTACCTCGGGTGGGTACGAGCAGTACTTC. The chain combines TRBV12-3 or TRBV12-4 with TRBJ2-7; D not certain. The CDR3 contains 13 residues. Deletions cut 5 bases from V and 4 bases from J, with 12 bases between.

This clone was observed a single time. The chain recombines TRBV7-2 with TRBJ2-2; the D gene is possibly TRBD2 (5 bases). The germline gives CDR1 SGHTA, CDR2 FQGNSA. V lost 4 bases and J 0 bases, leaving 12 bases between the germline ends. CDR3 size: 16 residues. The DNA for the CDR3 is TGTGCCAGCAGCTCCTCGACACTAGCGAACACCGGGGAGCTGTTTTTT. Amino acid sequence: CASSSSTLANTGELFF.

V and J are TRBV7-9 and TRBJ2-5; a possible D gene is TRBD2 (6 bases). Per the germline V gene, CDR1 is SEHNR and CDR2 is FQNEAQ (reference sequence). V lost 1 base, J lost 7 bases, and 19 bases lay in between. The CDR3 extends over 16 amino acids. The CDR3, as DNA: TGTGCCAGCAGCTTAGGTACCACTAGTGGGCGGGGGACCCAGTACTTC. It yields the protein CASSLGTTSGRGTQYF.

This clone came up many times. The chain recombines TRBV19 with TRBJ1-5, with D perhaps matching TRBD1 (5 bases). CDR1 and CDR2 (germline): LNHDA, SQIVND (reference sequence). Trimming stripped 6 bases from V and 6 bases from J, with 9 bases between. The CDR3 covers 12 residues. CDR3 sequence reads: CASRHGGQPQHF. The DNA of the CDR3 is TGTGCCAGTAGACACGGGGGTCAGCCCCAGCATTTT.

The J gene is TRBJ2-5, the V gene TRBV27; a weak D match, TRBD1 (6 bases). Trimming stripped 2 bases from V and 5 bases from J, with 6 bases between. Germline CDR1 is MNHEY and CDR2 is SMNVEV (reference sequence). This CDR3 spans 12 amino acids. DNA of the CDR3: TGTGCCAGCAGTTTAAGGGGGGAGACCCAGTACTTC. This translates into CASSLRGETQYF.

This sequence joins TRBV28 and TRBJ1-3, with 9 positions matching TRBD1. CDR1 is MDHEN, CDR2 SYDVKM, per germline. J gave up 0 bases and V 3 bases, and 0 bases lay outside the gene matches. The CDR3 is made up of 15 amino acids. The chain's CDR3 is CASSLTGGSGNTIYF. DNA of the CDR3: TGTGCCAGCAGTTTGACAGGGGGCTCTGGAAACACCATATATTTT.

This clone was counted only a few times. The chain employs TRBV5-6 and TRBJ1-4, with 7 bases aligning to TRBD1. V gave up 1 base and J gave up 5 bases; unmatched junction bases: 5. The CDR3 totals 15 residues. Germline CDR1 is SGHDT and CDR2 is YYEEEE. The CDR3 DNA is TGTGCCAGCAGCTTGTCAGCAGGGGGAAATGAAAAACTGTTTTTT. Its protein product is CASSLSAGGNEKLFF.

The CDR3 reads CASSLIVLTDTQYF. The CDR3 region has the DNA TGTGCCAGCAGCTTAATCGTCCTCACAGATACGCAGTATTTT. The V call is TRBV7-8, the J call TRBJ2-3, with D unclear. Deletions cut 2 bases from V and 2 bases from J, with 8 bases between. Germline loops: CDR1 SGHVS, CDR2 FQNEAQ. The length of the CDR3 is 14 residues.

This clone was seen a few times. The chain employs TRBV5-1 and TRBJ1-1, with unresolved D. The CDR3 loop spans 15 amino acids. Germline CDR1 SGHRS, CDR2 YFSETQ. Between the trimmed V and J ends, which lost 2 bases and 11 bases, there was a span of 22 bases. DNA of the CDR3: TGCGCCAGCAGCTTAGGTCAGCCAGAAGCAGGTATGGCTTTCTTT. Translation gives CASSLGQPEAGMAFF.

V gene TRBV4-1 combines with J gene TRBJ2-7; TRBD1 is a possible D gene (5 bases). V lost 4 bases to trimming and J lost 7 bases, with 20 bases between them. CDR1 and CDR2 (germline): MGHRA, YSYEKL. CDR3 length: 15 amino acids. As DNA, the CDR3 is TGCGCCAGCAGCCGTCAGACAGTACACCTACTAGAGCAGTACTTC. It specifies CASSRQTVHLLEQYF.

This chain links TRBV5-4 with TRBJ2-6, with 11 positions matching TRBD1. Looked up from germline, CDR1 is SGHNT and CDR2 is YYREEE (reference sequence). The CDR3 totals 19 residues. Trimming cost V 4 bases and J 0 bases; bases outside gene matches: 9. This chain's CDR3 is CASSTRPGTGGSGANVLTF. The DNA of the CDR3 is TGTGCCAGCAGCACACGACCCGGGACAGGGGGCTCTGGGGCCAACGTCCTGACTTTC.

The J gene is TRBJ2-1, the V gene TRBV24-1; 10 bases match TRBD1. The ends lost 7 bases at V and 10 bases at J; junction bases unmatched: 12. CDR1 and CDR2 from the germline V gene are KGHDR and SFDVKD. The CDR3 extends over 15 amino acids. The CDR3 region has the DNA TGTGCCACCAGATCCGGGACAGGGGAAGCTAACGAGCAGTTCTTC. It translates to CATRSGTGEANEQFF.

The chain joins TRBV4-2 to TRBJ2-4, with 9 nucleotides matching TRBD2. The J segment lost 0 bases and the V segment lost 0 bases, leaving 12 bases of the junction unmatched. CDR1 is LGHNA and CDR2 is YNFKEQ in the germline V gene. The CDR3 totals 20 residues. The CDR3 region is CASSQEGRTSVKIAKNIQYF. In nucleotides, the CDR3 is TGTGCCAGCAGCCAAGAGGGGCGGACTAGCGTAAAAATAGCCAAAAACATTCAGTACTTC.

This clone was seen at least ten times. The chain recombines TRBV30 with TRBJ1-6, with 11 positions matching TRBD1. Trimming removed 5 bases from V and 9 bases from J; junction bases left unmatched: 3. CDR3 size: 13 residues. CDR1 is GTSNPN, CDR2 SVGIG, per germline (reference sequence). The CDR3 reads CAWVGTGGSPLHF. For the CDR3, the DNA is TGTGCCTGGGTGGGGACAGGGGGTTCACCCCTCCACTTT.

The V gene is TRBV2, the J gene TRBJ2-2, with 8 bases lining up with TRBD1. V was clipped by 7 bases and J by 8 bases; unmatched bases: 12. The CDR3 has 15 amino acids. Per germline, CDR1 SNHLY and CDR2 FYNNEI. The CDR3 DNA reads TGTGCCAGCATTGGTACAGGGGGGCTTGCTGGGGAGCTGTTTTTT. Encoded protein: CASIGTGGLAGELFF.

This sequence joins TRBV19 and TRBJ2-5, with a weak D call TRBD1 (7 bases). V was pared by 6 bases and J by 3 bases, with 17 bases between. The CDR3 has 15 residues. Germline CDR1 LNHDA, CDR2 SQIVND (reference sequence). This chain's CDR3 is CASSPGTAGKETQYF. The CDR3 coding sequence is TGTGCCAGTAGCCCCGGGACAGCGGGTAAAGAGACCCAGTACTTC.